Shown below are 8 T cell receptor beta chains from a single sample sequenced in a study of blood T cell repertoires in COVID-19. Clones were read by immunoSEQ multiplex PCR, and TCRdb kept only the in-frame ones, dropping some. This repertoire shows 200,000 to 250,000 clones, 80% to 90% found once; its top ten account for about 4%. The source material was PBMCs or T cells enriched from blood (not recorded which). The receptors here all came from a woman in her thirties or forties with acute COVID-19.

The chain couples TRBV29-1 to TRBJ2-4, with D unresolved. Germline assignment: CDR1 SQVTM and CDR2 ANQGSEA. The CDR3 is 13 amino acids. V was cut by 7 bases and J by 6 bases, with 16 bases left in between. CDR3 loop: CSGQSPAGNIQYF. CDR3 in DNA: TGCAGCGGCCAATCACCCGCCGGAAACATTCAGTACTTC.

V and J are TRBV5-6 and TRBJ1-1; TRBD1 matches at 7 bases. This CDR3 contains 15 residues. Trimming removed 0 bases from V and 4 bases from J; junction bases left unmatched: 6. Germline values: CDR1 SGHDT, CDR2 YYEEEE. The CDR3: CASSLEGDRATEAFF. CDR3 DNA: TGTGCCAGCAGCTTGGAGGGAGACAGGGCCACTGAAGCTTTCTTT.

The rearrangement links TRBV2 to TRBJ1-1, with D possibly being TRBD1 (6 bases). The CDR3 length is 15 residues. The V and J ends lost 3 bases and 1 base respectively, with 12 bases between them. CDR1 SNHLY and CDR2 FYNNEI come from the germline V gene. This chain's CDR3 is CASSEYRGGNTEAFF. CDR3 nucleotide sequence: TGTGCCAGCAGTGAGTATCGAGGGGGGAACACTGAAGCTTTCTTT.

The rearrangement links TRBV7-3 to TRBJ2-2; 8 nucleotides match TRBD1. Germline lookup yields CDR1 SGHTA and CDR2 FQGTGA. J was trimmed by 5 bases and V by 4 bases; bases with no gene match: 3. CDR3 length: 14 amino acids. The CDR3 DNA reads TGTGCCAGCAGCTCGGACAGGGCGACCGGGGAGCTGTTTTTT. Protein product: CASSSDRATGELFF.

The rearrangement joins TRBV29-1 to TRBJ1-2; TRBD1 agrees at 8 bases. CDR1 is SQVTM, CDR2 ANQGSEA, per germline. With V trimmed by 6 bases and J by 7 bases, 10 bases remained unmatched. CDR3 length equals 13 residues. The CDR3 protein is CSVEYYGTGGYTF. DNA of the CDR3: TGCAGCGTAGAATACTACGGGACAGGTGGCTACACCTTC. Full variable domain (missing parts from reference TRBV29-1 and TRBJ1-2): SAVISQKPSRDICQRGTSLTIQCQVDSQVTMMFWYRQQPGQSLTLIATANQGSEATYESGFVIDKFPISRPNLTFSTLTVSNMSPEDSSIYLCSVEYYGTGGYTFGSGTRLTVV.

The V gene is TRBV6-1, the J gene TRBJ1-3; D is undetermined. Trimming took off 1 base at V and 3 bases at J, with 10 bases between the two ends. CDR1 is MNHNS and CDR2 is SASEGT in the germline V gene. The CDR3 is made up of 15 amino acids. The DNA for the CDR3 is TGTGCCAGCAGTGAAGTGGAGACTTTTGGAAACACCATATATTTT. The encoded protein is CASSEVETFGNTIYF.

Only one count was recorded for this clone. J is TRBJ1-1 and V is TRBV24-1, with 7 bases identical to TRBD1. Germline V gene data show CDR1 as KGHDR and CDR2 as SFDVKD. This CDR3 comprises 12 residues. V dropped 10 bases and J dropped 4; count of bases not matched to a gene: 5. The CDR3 here is CATGTAATEAFF. The CDR3 DNA is TGTGCCACTGGGACAGCCGCCACTGAAGCTTTCTTT.

The rearrangement uses TRBV4-2 and TRBJ1-6; D gene unclear. V gave up 4 bases and J gave up 9 bases, with 22 bases separating them. Germline-derived CDR1 and CDR2 are LGHNA and YNFKEQ. The CDR3 consists of 17 residues. The chain's CDR3 is CASSRERFWELGSPLHF. Written as DNA, the CDR3 is TGTGCCAGCAGCCGGGAGAGGTTTTGGGAGCTGGGTTCACCCCTCCACTTT.